Described below is a single TCR beta chain sequence and its context. The data stem from a study of blood T cell repertoires in COVID-19. The overall study: Specimens from acute and convalescent COVID-19 originated in the United States, Italy and Spain. PBMCs, B-cell-depleted T cells, or T cells were the source of the cDNA or gDNA that made up the material.

How the authors handled the data: Estimation of nucleated cell counts was performed using reference gene primer amplification. TCRdb's table, derived via immunoSEQ multiplex PCR, lists solely in-frame clones and lacks some. V, J and clone size reflect that table, while D and trimming were determined from the DNA. Here the sample spans about 150,000 clones, approximately 86% being singletons. V lost 7 bases, J lost 3 bases, and 10 bases stayed unmatched. CDR1 is SNHLY, CDR2 FYNNEI, per germline. The CDR3 is 16 residues long. The sequence derives from a woman aged 70 to 79 with acute or convalescent COVID-19. What was sequenced was peripheral blood. The V gene is TRBV2, the J gene TRBJ1-5; 9 nucleotides agree with TRBD1. The CDR3, as DNA: TGTGCCAGCATCGAAGGACAGGGGAACACCAATCAGCCCCAGCATTTT. Amino acid sequence: CASIEGQGNTNQPQHF.